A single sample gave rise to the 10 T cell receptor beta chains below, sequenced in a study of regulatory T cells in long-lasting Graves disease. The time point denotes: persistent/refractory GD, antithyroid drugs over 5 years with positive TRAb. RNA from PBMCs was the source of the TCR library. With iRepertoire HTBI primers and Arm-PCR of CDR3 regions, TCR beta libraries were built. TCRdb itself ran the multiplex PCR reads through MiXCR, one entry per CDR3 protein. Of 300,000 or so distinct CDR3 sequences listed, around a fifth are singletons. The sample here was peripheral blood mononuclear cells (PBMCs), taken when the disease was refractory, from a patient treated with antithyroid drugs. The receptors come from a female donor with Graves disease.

The CDR3 DNA is TGTGCCAGCAGCTTAGAAAGCGGAGGGGCCTACGAGCAGTACTTC. Translating gives CASSLESGGAYEQYF. The chain carries TRBV7-8 and TRBJ2-7, with D possibly TRBD2 on 6 matching bases. Trimming pared 1 base from V and 2 bases from J, leaving 12 bases between. Germline V lookup: CDR1 SGHVS, CDR2 FQNEAQ. The CDR3 loop spans 15 amino acids.

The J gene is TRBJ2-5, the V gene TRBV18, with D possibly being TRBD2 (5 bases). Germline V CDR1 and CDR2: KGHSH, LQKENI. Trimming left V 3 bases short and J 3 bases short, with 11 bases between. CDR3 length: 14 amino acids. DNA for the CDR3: TGTGCCAGCTCACCGAAGCGGTCGGAAGAGACCCAGTACTTC. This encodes CASSPKRSEETQYF.

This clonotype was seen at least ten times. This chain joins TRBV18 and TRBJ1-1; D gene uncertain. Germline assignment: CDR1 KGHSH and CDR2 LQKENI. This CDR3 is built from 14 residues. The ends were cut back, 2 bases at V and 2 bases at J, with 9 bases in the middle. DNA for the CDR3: TGTGCCAGCTCACCATATAAGCAAAACACTGAAGCTTTCTTT. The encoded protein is CASSPYKQNTEAFF.

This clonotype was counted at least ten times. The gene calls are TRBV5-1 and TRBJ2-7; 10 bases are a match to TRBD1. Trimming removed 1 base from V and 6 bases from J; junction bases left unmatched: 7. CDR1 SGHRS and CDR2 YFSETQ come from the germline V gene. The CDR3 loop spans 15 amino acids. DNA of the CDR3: TGCGCCAGCAGCTTGAGGACAGGGGGGATCCGCGAGCAGTACTTC. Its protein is CASSLRTGGIREQYF.

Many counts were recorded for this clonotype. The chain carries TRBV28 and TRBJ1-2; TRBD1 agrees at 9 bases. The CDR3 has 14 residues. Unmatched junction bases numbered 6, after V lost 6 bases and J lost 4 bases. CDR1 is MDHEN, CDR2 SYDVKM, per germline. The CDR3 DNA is TGTGCCAGCAGGTTCCTGGACAGGGGCTATGGCTACACCTTC. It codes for CASRFLDRGYGYTF.

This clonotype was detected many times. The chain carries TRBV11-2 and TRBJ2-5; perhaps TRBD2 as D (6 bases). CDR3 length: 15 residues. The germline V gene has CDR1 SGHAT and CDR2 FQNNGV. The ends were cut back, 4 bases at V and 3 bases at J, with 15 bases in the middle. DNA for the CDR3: TGTGCCAGCAGCTGGGGGACTGGCGAAAAAGAGACCCAGTACTTC. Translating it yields CASSWGTGEKETQYF.

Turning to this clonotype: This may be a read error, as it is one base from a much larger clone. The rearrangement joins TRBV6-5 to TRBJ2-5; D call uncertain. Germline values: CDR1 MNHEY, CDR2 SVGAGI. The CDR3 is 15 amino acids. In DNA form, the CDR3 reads TGTGCCAGCAGTTACGGGTCTTGGTACCAAGAGATCCAGTACTTC. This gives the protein CASSYGSWYQEIQYF.

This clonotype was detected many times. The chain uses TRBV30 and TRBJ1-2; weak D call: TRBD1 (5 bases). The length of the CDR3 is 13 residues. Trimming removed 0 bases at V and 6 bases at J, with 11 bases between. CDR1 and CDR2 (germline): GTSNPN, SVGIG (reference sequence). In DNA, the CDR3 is TGTGCCTGGAGTGTACTAGGGGAAGATGGCTACACCTTC. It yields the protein CAWSVLGEDGYTF.

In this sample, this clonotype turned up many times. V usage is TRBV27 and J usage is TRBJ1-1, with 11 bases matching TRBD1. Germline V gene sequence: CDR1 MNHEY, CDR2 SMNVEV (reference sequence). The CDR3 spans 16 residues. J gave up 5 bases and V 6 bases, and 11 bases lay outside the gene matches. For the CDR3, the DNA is TGTGCCAGCAGGGACGGACAGGGGGCATCTCTAACTGAAGCTTTCTTT. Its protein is CASRDGQGASLTEAFF.

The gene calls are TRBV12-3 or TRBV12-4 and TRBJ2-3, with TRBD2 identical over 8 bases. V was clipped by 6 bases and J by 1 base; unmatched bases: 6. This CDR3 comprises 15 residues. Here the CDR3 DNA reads TGTGCCAGCAGAGATTATAGCGGGGGCACAGATACGCAGTATTTT. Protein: CASRDYSGGTDTQYF.